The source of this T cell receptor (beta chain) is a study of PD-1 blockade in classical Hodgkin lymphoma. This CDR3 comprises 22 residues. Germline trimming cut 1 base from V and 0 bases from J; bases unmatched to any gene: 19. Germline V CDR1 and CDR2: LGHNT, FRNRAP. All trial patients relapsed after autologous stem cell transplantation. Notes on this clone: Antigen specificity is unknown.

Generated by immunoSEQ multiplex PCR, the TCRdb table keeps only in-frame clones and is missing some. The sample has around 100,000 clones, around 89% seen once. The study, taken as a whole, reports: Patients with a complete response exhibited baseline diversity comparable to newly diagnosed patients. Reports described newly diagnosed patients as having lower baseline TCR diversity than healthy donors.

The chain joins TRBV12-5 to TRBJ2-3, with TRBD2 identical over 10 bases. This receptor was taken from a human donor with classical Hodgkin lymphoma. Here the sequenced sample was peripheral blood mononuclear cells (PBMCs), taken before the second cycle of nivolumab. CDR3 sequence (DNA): TGTGCTAGTGGTTTGGCCCTGGGGCCCACGAGCGGGGGGGGTTCTAGCACAGATACGCAGTATTTT. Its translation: CASGLALGPTSGGGSSTDTQYF.